These T cell receptor beta chains were read from a single sample in a study of radiotherapy plus CTLA-4 blockade in lung cancer. Repertoires were generated with immunoSEQ multiplex PCR, while TCRdb's copy carries only in-frame clones and drops some. The sample consists of 42,000 or so clones, 79% of them appearing once. The material sequenced was peripheral blood, taken from a patient treated with radiotherapy plus ipilimumab. The receptors come from a human donor with non-small cell lung cancer that progressed on radiotherapy plus ipilimumab. CDR3s include the opening cysteine and the closing phenylalanine or tryptophan. The D gene is left open where the match is weak. For some rows the clone size is stated as once, few or many, or as a class when expanded; others skip it.

j_gene	d_gene	v_gene	abundance	CDR3aa	CDR3nt
TRBJ1-3	TRBD1	TRBV7-8	-	CASSLGAGDRVHTIYF	TGTGCCAGCAGCTTAGGGGCCGGGGACAGGGTCCACACCATATATTTT
TRBJ2-3	TRBD2	TRBV5-1	-	CASSFSPGGGDTQYF	TGCGCCAGCAGCTTCTCTCCGGGGGGAGGCGATACGCAGTATTTT
TRBJ2-1	-	TRBV7-3	-	CASSLTSDNEQFF	TGTGCCAGCAGCTTAACTAGCGACAATGAGCAGTTCTTC
TRBJ2-7	TRBD1	TRBV6-5	-	CASSQDRTLYEQYF	TGTGCCAGCAGTCAGGACAGGACCTTATACGAGCAGTACTTC
TRBJ1-2	-	TRBV7-9	once	CASSLSMTALNYGYTF	TGTGCCAGCAGCTTAAGTATGACAGCCCTTAACTATGGCTACACCTTC
TRBJ1-2	-	TRBV19	few	CASTFSYGYTF	TGTGCCAGCACGTTTAGCTATGGCTACACCTTC
TRBJ1-2	TRBD1	TRBV18	-	CASSTLDRAYGYTF	TGTGCCAGCTCAACGCTCGACAGGGCCTATGGCTACACCTTC
TRBJ2-1	TRBD1	TRBV4-2	-	CASSPARGPNNEQFF	TGTGCCAGCAGCCCTGCAAGGGGGCCAAATAATGAGCAGTTCTTC
TRBJ2-2	TRBD2	TRBV5-1	-	CASERREGPTGELFF	TGCGCCAGCGAACGGCGGGAGGGTCCCACCGGGGAGCTGTTTTTT
TRBJ1-2	-	TRBV5-1	-	CASSPPRGAEGYTF	TGCGCCAGCAGCCCCCCCCGGGGGGCAGAGGGCTACACCTTC
TRBJ2-1	-	TRBV11-3	-	CASSLDTWGGDNEQFF	TGTGCCAGCAGCTTAGACACGTGGGGAGGCGACAATGAGCAGTTCTTC
TRBJ1-2	TRBD1	TRBV18	-	CASSPATGAGYTF	TGTGCCAGCTCACCGGCGACAGGGGCTGGCTACACCTTC
TRBJ1-2	TRBD1	TRBV5-1	once	CASSYQQGLGYGYTF	TGCGCCAGCAGCTATCAACAGGGGCTTGGCTATGGCTACACCTTC
TRBJ1-2	-	TRBV18	-	CASSPIGGDGYTF	TGTGCCAGCTCACCAATTGGGGGCGATGGCTACACCTTC
TRBJ2-5	TRBD1	TRBV2	-	CASSPGTGSETQYF	TGTGCCAGCAGCCCCGGGACAGGGAGCGAGACCCAGTACTTC
TRBJ2-7	TRBD2	TRBV9	-	CASSVGGGDEQYF	TGTGCCAGCAGCGTAGGGGGAGGGGACGAGCAGTACTTC
TRBJ2-7	-	TRBV2	-	CASSEGLGTGEDEQYF	TGTGCCAGCAGTGAAGGCCTGGGGACGGGGGAGGACGAGCAGTACTTC
TRBJ1-2	TRBD1	TRBV11-2	once	CASSLDSGTGYGYTF	TGTGCCAGCAGCTTAGATTCCGGGACAGGCTATGGCTACACCTTC
TRBJ2-2	TRBD2	TRBV2	-	CASIRGGGAEAGELFF	TGTGCCAGCATCCGAGGCGGGGGGGCCGAAGCCGGGGAGCTGTTTTTT
TRBJ2-7	TRBD1	TRBV29-1	medium-sized	CSVDLQGAEQYF	TGCAGCGTTGATCTGCAGGGGGCCGAGCAGTACTTC
TRBJ1-4	-	TRBV19	-	CASSASGAPNEKLFF	TGTGCCAGTAGTGCCTCAGGGGCTCCGAATGAAAAACTGTTTTTT
TRBJ2-1	-	TRBV4-2	few	CASSQGGAVTFYNEQFF	TGTGCCAGCAGCCAAGGAGGCGCGGTGACTTTTTACAATGAGCAGTTCTTC
TRBJ1-2	TRBD1	TRBV27	-	CASSPQLESTGRNYGYTF	TGTGCCAGCAGTCCTCAATTGGAATCGACAGGGCGGAACTATGGCTACACCTTC
TRBJ2-7	TRBD1	TRBV10-3	-	CATRGQLLYEQYF	TGTGCCACCCGGGGACAGTTACTCTACGAGCAGTACTTC
TRBJ2-1	TRBD1	TRBV27	-	CASSSPRQGRGYNEQFF	TGTGCCAGCAGTTCACCACGACAGGGGAGAGGATACAATGAGCAGTTCTTC
TRBJ2-3	TRBD1	TRBV18	-	CASSRGTGGIDTQYF	TGTGCCAGCTCACGCGGCACAGGGGGGATAGATACGCAGTATTTT
TRBJ1-1	-	TRBV11-2	-	CASSLARNTEAFF	TGTGCCAGCAGCTTAGCGCGGAACACTGAAGCTTTCTTT
TRBJ1-5	-	TRBV12-5	-	CASGLEEAMAF	TGTGCTAGTGGTTTAGAGGAGGCAATGGCTTTT
TRBJ2-2	TRBD1	TRBV25-1	once	CASSEFGTANTGELFF	TGTGCCAGCAGTGAGTTTGGGACAGCGAACACCGGGGAGCTGTTTTTT
TRBJ1-2	-	TRBV6-6	-	CASRTVGGGGYTF	TGTGCCAGCAGGACTGTGGGCGGCGGGGGCTACACCTTC
TRBJ2-7	-	TRBV4-1	-	CASGPTAHEQYF	TGCGCCAGCGGGCCGACGGCCCACGAGCAGTACTTC
TRBJ1-2	-	TRBV2	-	CASSAYGYTF	TGTGCCAGCAGTGCTTATGGCTACACCTTC
TRBJ2-5	-	TRBV13	-	CASSRSWGSETQYF	TGTGCCAGCAGCAGGAGCTGGGGCTCGGAGACCCAGTACTTC
TRBJ1-2	TRBD1	TRBV19	-	CASSDRVGYGYTF	TGTGCCAGTAGTGACAGGGTCGGCTATGGCTACACCTTC
TRBJ2-3	TRBD2	TRBV4-2	-	CASSQTSVSTDTQYF	TGTGCCAGCAGCCAAACTAGCGTTAGCACAGATACGCAGTATTTT
TRBJ2-7	-	TRBV27	-	CASSFGGVPYEQYF	TGTGCCAGCAGTTTCGGCGGGGTCCCCTACGAGCAGTACTTC
TRBJ2-3	-	TRBV6-1	-	CASSARTAAFTDTQYF	TGTGCCAGCAGTGCGCGGACAGCTGCCTTCACAGATACGCAGTATTTT
TRBJ1-6	TRBD1	TRBV19	-	CASSTRDSSNPPLHF	TGTGCCAGTAGTACGCGGGACAGCTCAAATCCACCCCTCCACTTT
TRBJ2-7	TRBD2	TRBV2	few	CASRPGTSSYEQYF	TGTGCCAGCAGACCCGGGACTAGCTCCTACGAGCAGTACTTC
TRBJ2-5	TRBD2	TRBV6-5	-	CASSGTSAETQYF	TGTGCCAGCAGTGGGACTAGCGCCGAGACCCAGTACTTC
TRBJ1-3	TRBD1	TRBV7-9	-	CASSLRDSLSGNTIYF	TGTGCCAGCAGCCTCCGGGACAGCCTATCTGGAAACACCATATATTTT
TRBJ2-5	TRBD2	TRBV7-8	-	CASSGSGGASGGGTQYF	TGTGCCAGCAGCGGGAGCGGGGGGGCGTCCGGCGGTGGGACCCAGTACTTC
TRBJ2-7	-	TRBV2	-	CASGTRGEGEQYF	TGTGCCAGCGGGACAAGGGGTGAGGGCGAGCAGTACTTC
TRBJ1-2	-	TRBV6-1	-	CASKTFPTANYGYTF	TGTGCCAGCAAAACCTTCCCGACAGCTAACTATGGCTACACCTTC
TRBJ1-1	TRBD1	TRBV6-4	-	CASSRSGGTEAFF	TGTGCCAGCAGCCGGTCAGGGGGCACTGAAGCTTTCTTT
TRBJ1-1	TRBD1	TRBV7-9	-	CASSSHGTGGVNTEAFF	TGTGCCAGCAGCTCTCATGGGACAGGGGGTGTGAACACTGAAGCTTTCTTT
TRBJ2-7	TRBD1	TRBV5-1	-	CASSLTGVYEQYF	TGCGCCAGCAGCTTAACAGGGGTCTACGAGCAGTACTTC
TRBJ2-1	-	TRBV19	-	CASSTDSRYGQFF	TGTGCCAGTAGTACGGACTCCCGGTACGGGCAGTTCTTC
TRBJ2-2	-	TRBV6-5	-	CASSPTGPAGELFF	TGTGCCAGCAGCCCCACAGGGCCCGCCGGGGAGCTGTTTTTT
TRBJ1-3	TRBD1	TRBV6-5	-	CVSKTGEIGNTIYF	TGTGTCAGCAAGACAGGGGAAATTGGAAACACCATATATTTT
TRBJ1-2	TRBD1	TRBV14	-	CASSHRTGVGYTF	TGTGCCAGCAGCCATAGGACAGGGGTTGGCTACACCTTC
TRBJ1-2	TRBD1	TRBV11-2	-	CASSTADRVSYGYTF	TGTGCCAGCAGCACCGCTGACAGGGTCAGCTATGGCTACACCTTC
TRBJ2-7	-	TRBV27	-	CASSLGKNYYEQYF	TGTGCCAGCAGTTTAGGAAAGAACTACTACGAGCAGTACTTC
TRBJ1-5	-	TRBV19	once	CASSQGSNNQPQHF	TGTGCCAGCTCCCAGGGTAGTAACAATCAGCCCCAGCATTTT